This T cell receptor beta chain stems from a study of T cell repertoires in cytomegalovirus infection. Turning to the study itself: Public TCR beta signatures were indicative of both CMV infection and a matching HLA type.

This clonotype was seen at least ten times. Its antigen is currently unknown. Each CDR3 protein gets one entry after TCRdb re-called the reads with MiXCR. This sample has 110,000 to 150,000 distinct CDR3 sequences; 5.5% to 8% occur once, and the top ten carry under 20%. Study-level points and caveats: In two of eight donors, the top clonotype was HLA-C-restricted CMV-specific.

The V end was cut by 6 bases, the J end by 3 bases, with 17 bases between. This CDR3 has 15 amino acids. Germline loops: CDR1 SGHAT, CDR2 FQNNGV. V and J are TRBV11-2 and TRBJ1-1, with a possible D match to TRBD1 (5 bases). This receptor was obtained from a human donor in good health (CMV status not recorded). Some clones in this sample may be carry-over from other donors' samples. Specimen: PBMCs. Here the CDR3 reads CASRPGPGGDTEAFF. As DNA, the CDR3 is TGTGCCAGCAGACCGGGCCCCGGAGGGGACACTGAAGCTTTCTTT.